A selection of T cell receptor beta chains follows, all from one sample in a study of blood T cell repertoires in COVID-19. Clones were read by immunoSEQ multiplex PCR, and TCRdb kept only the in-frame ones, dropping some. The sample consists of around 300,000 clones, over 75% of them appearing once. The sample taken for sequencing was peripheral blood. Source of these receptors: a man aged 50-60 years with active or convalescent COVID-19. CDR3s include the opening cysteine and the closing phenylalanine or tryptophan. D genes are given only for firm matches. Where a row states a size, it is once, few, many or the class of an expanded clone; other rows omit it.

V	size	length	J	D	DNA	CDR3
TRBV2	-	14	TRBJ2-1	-	TGTGCCAGCAGAAAAACTAGCTCCTACAATGAGCAGTTCTTC	CASRKTSSYNEQFF
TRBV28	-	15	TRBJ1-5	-	TGTGCCAGCAGTTTAGGGCAGGGCGACGATCAGCCCCAGCATTTT	CASSLGQGDDQPQHF
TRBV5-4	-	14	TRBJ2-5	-	TGTGCCAGCAGCTTTCAGGGTACGGGAGAGACCCAGTACTTC	CASSFQGTGETQYF
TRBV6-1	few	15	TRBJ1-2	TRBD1	TGTGCCAGCAGTGATTACAGGGGAGCCGACTATGGCTACACCTTC	CASSDYRGADYGYTF
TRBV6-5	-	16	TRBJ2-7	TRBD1	TGTGCCAGCAGTTACTCGATAGCCGGACAGGTCTACGAGCAGTACTTC	CASSYSIAGQVYEQYF
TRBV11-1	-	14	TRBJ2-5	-	TGTGCCAGCAGCCGCGGGACCGCGAGAGAGACCCAGTACTTC	CASSRGTARETQYF
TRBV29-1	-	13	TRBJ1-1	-	TGCAGCGTTGAACGCCAGGTGAACACTGAAGCTTTCTTT	CSVERQVNTEAFF
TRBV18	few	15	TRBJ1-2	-	TGTGCCAGCTCTTCCGAAAATGCAGGGATAAGGGGCTACACCTTC	CASSSENAGIRGYTF
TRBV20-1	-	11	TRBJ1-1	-	TGCAGTGCTAGAGATCGTCTTGAAGCTTTCTTT	CSARDRLEAFF
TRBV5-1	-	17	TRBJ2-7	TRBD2	TGCGCCAGCAGCGTACGGGGGGTGTTGGGAGAAATCTACGAGCAGTACTTC	CASSVRGVLGEIYEQYF
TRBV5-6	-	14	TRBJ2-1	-	TGTGCCAGCAGCTACGGGAGCTCCTACAATGAGCAGTTCTTC	CASSYGSSYNEQFF
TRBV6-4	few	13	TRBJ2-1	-	TGTGCCAGCAGTGTAACCACTAGCAATGAGCAGTTCTTC	CASSVTTSNEQFF
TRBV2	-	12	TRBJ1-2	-	TGTGCCAGCAGTACCGGGGAGTCCGGCTACACCTTC	CASSTGESGYTF
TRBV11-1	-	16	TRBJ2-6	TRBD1	TGTGCTGAAATGGGTGAGGACAGGGTTGGGGCCAACGTCCTGACTTTC	CAEMGEDRVGANVLTF
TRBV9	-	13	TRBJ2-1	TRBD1	TGTGCCAGCAGCGTAGACAGGGGCAATGAGCAGTTCTTC	CASSVDRGNEQFF